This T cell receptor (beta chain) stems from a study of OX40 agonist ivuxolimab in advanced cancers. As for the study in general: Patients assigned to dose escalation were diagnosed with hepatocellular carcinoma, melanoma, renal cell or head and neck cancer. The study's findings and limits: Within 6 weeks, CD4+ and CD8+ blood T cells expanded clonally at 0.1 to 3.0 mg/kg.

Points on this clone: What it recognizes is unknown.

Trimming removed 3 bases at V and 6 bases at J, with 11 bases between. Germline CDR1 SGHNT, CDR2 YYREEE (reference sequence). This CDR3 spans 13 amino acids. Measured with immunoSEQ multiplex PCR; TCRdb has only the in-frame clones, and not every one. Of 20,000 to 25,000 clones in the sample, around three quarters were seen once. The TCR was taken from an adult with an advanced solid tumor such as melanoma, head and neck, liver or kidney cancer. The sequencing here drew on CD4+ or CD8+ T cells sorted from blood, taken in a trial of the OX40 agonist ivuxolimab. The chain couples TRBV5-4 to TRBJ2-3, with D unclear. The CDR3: CASSYSRRDTQYF. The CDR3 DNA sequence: TGTGCCAGCAGCTACTCTCGGCGGGATACGCAGTATTTT.